Below are 22 T cell receptor beta chains sequenced from a single sample in a study of shared clonotypes between healthy human individuals. Clones were read by immunoSEQ multiplex PCR, and TCRdb kept only the in-frame ones, dropping some. The sample lists under 1 million clones, almost 95% seen once, with about 25% in the top ten. CD45RO negativity and positive selection for CCR7 defined naive CD8 cells, a population that excluded terminally differentiated effector memory CD45RA+ cells. Sequencing was carried out using naive CD8+ T cells sorted from blood. These TCRs come from a man aged 30-40 years in good health.

This chain joins TRBV7-9 and TRBJ2-3; no firm D call. This CDR3 comprises 14 residues. V lost 6 bases and J lost 0, with 10 bases in between. Germline CDR1 SEHNR, CDR2 FQNEAQ (reference sequence). CDR3 sequence reads: CASRTHSSTDTQYF. DNA for the CDR3: TGTGCCAGCAGGACTCATTCTAGCACAGATACGCAGTATTTT.

The chain links TRBV11-2 to TRBJ2-7, with D perhaps TRBD1 (5 bases). This CDR3 comprises 16 residues. V lost 4 bases, J lost 2 bases, and 18 bases lay in between. CDR1 and CDR2 from the germline V gene are SGHAT and FQNNGV. In DNA form, the CDR3 reads TGTGCCAGCAGCTCTCTCACAGGTGAGAGCCCCTACGAGCAGTACTTC. It specifies CASSSLTGESPYEQYF.

The CDR3 spells CASSHGLFEQFF. DNA of the CDR3: TGTGCCAGCAGTCACGGACTGTTTGAGCAGTTCTTC. The rearrangement joins TRBV11-1 to TRBJ2-1; D is perhaps TRBD2 (5 bases). The CDR3 has 12 amino acids. Trimming left V 6 bases short and J 9 bases short, with 12 bases between. CDR1 is SGHAT and CDR2 is FQDESV in the germline V gene (reference sequence).

This chain joins TRBV12-5 and TRBJ2-3; TRBD2 aligns across 8 bases. The CDR3 spans 13 residues. Trimming cost V 5 bases and J 2 bases; bases outside gene matches: 0. The germline V gene has CDR1 LGHNT and CDR2 FRNRAP. For the CDR3, the DNA is TGTGCTAGTGGTGGACTAGCCACAGATACGCAGTATTTT. Translating gives CASGGLATDTQYF.

This clone was found once. This chain uses TRBV27 with TRBJ2-3, with a tentative D call TRBD1 (5 bases). Germline CDR1 is MNHEY and CDR2 is SMNVEV (reference sequence). The ends were cut back, 11 bases at V and 4 bases at J, with 13 bases in the middle. The length of the CDR3 is 12 residues. CDR3 bases: TGTGCCGCAGGGTTATTGGCAGATACGCAGTATTTT. It translates to CAAGLLADTQYF.

The chain uses TRBV7-8 and TRBJ2-5; maybe TRBD2 (6 bases). Germline V gene sequence: CDR1 SGHVS, CDR2 FQNEAQ. This CDR3 is built from 15 residues. The V gene lost 2 bases and the J gene lost 2 bases, with 12 bases spanning the gap. CDR3 DNA: TGTGCCAGCAGCTTATCGGGGGAAATTCAAGAGACCCAGTACTTC. Translated, it gives CASSLSGEIQETQYF.

The chain recombines TRBV7-9 with TRBJ2-2; 10 bases map to TRBD2. The J segment lost 0 bases and the V segment lost 5 bases, leaving 12 bases of the junction unmatched. The CDR3 is 19 amino acids. The germline V gene has CDR1 SEHNR and CDR2 FQNEAQ (reference sequence). CDR3 coding DNA: TGTGCCAGCAGCGGAAGGACTAGCGGAGAGAACGCGAACACCGGGGAGCTGTTTTTT. This encodes CASSGRTSGENANTGELFF.

On this clone: Other DNA sequences in this sample translate to the same CDR3. The chain couples TRBV29-1 to TRBJ2-5; the D is unclear. Germline V gene data show CDR1 as SQVTM and CDR2 as ANQGSEA. Trimming pared 0 bases from V and 5 bases from J, leaving 7 bases between. The CDR3 has 12 residues. The CDR3 DNA follows: TGCAGCGTTGAAGATAGGGCGGAGACCCAGTACTTC. Translating gives CSVEDRAETQYF.

This clone was picked up one time. The rearrangement uses TRBV19 and TRBJ2-2, with 7 bases identical to TRBD2. V lost 5 bases, J lost 5 bases, and 8 bases stayed unmatched. CDR1 and CDR2 (germline): LNHDA, SQIVND (reference sequence). This CDR3 has 15 residues. CDR3 in DNA: TGTGCCAGTAGTCCTGGCGGGAGTGGTACCGGGGAGCTGTTTTTT. The encoded protein is CASSPGGSGTGELFF.

The V gene is TRBV7-9, the J gene TRBJ1-1; D call uncertain. CDR1 is SEHNR and CDR2 is FQNEAQ in the germline V gene (reference sequence). With 3 bases removed from V and 4 bases from J, the gap between germline ends came to 12 bases. There are 14 residues in the CDR3. CDR3 in amino acids: CASSFIGPRTEAFF. CDR3 DNA: TGTGCCAGCAGCTTTATAGGACCTCGCACTGAAGCTTTCTTT. Full variable domain (remainder filled in from reference TRBV7-9 and TRBJ1-1): DTGVSQNPRHKITKRGQNVTFRCDPISEHNRLYWYRQTLGQGPEFLTYFQNEAQLEKSRLLSDRFSAERPKGSFSTLEIQRTEQGDSAMYLCASSFIGPRTEAFFGQGTRLTVV.

This chain uses TRBV13 with TRBJ2-1, with 7 bases matching TRBD1. Germline CDR1 and CDR2: PRHDT and FYEKMQ (reference sequence). The CDR3 is 16 amino acids. Unmatched junction bases numbered 8, after V lost 2 bases and J lost 4 bases. This CDR3 is CASSLKGTAQYNEQFF. CDR3 bases: TGTGCCAGCAGCTTAAAAGGGACAGCCCAATACAATGAGCAGTTCTTC.

V usage is TRBV30 and J usage is TRBJ2-7; no clear D. V lost 0 bases, J lost 1 base, and 7 bases lay in between. Germline-derived CDR1 and CDR2 are GTSNPN and SVGIG (reference sequence). The CDR3 extends over 13 amino acids. CDR3 nucleotides: TGTGCCTGGAGTGTTTGGGGTTCCTACGAGCAGTACTTC. Amino acid sequence: CAWSVWGSYEQYF. The variable domain in full, completed from reference TRBV30 and TRBJ2-7, reads SQTIHQWPATLVQPVGSPLSLECTVEGTSNPNLYWYRQAAGRGLQLLFYSVGIGQISSEVPQNLSASRPQDRQFILSSKKLLLSDSGFYLCAWSVWGSYEQYFGPGTRLTVT.

The gene calls are TRBV9 and TRBJ2-5; 9 bases match TRBD2. The J segment lost 4 bases and the V segment lost 4 bases, leaving 5 bases of the junction unmatched. The CDR3 contains 14 residues. Germline loops: CDR1 SGDLS, CDR2 YYNGEE. This CDR3 is CASSLTGLAETQYF. Written as DNA, the CDR3 is TGTGCCAGCAGCTTGACGGGACTAGCAGAGACCCAGTACTTC.

The chain couples TRBV29-1 to TRBJ2-5; TRBD1 is a possible D gene (5 bases). In germline, CDR1 is SQVTM, CDR2 ANQGSEA. The CDR3 runs 13 residues. Trimming shortened V by 6 bases and J by 0 bases, and 11 bases separated the two germline ends. Here the CDR3 reads CSVTTEYQETQYF. CDR3 DNA: TGCAGCGTAACGACAGAGTACCAAGAGACCCAGTACTTC.

V usage is TRBV6-5 and J usage is TRBJ2-3, with D possibly being TRBD1 (5 bases). Trimming removed 4 bases at V and 0 bases at J, with 8 bases between. Germline CDR1 MNHEY, CDR2 SVGAGI. CDR3 length: 14 residues. CDR3 loop: CASSSDSSTDTQYF. The CDR3 DNA is TGTGCCAGCAGTTCCGACAGTAGCACAGATACGCAGTATTTT.

CDR3 coding DNA: TGTGCCATCAGGGACCTACAGGGCGGGGACACCGGGGAGCTGTTTTTT. Its protein is CAIRDLQGGDTGELFF. V gene TRBV10-3 combines with J gene TRBJ2-2; D tentatively reads TRBD1 or TRBD2 (6 bases each). This CDR3 has 16 residues. With 6 bases removed from V and 3 bases from J, the gap between germline ends came to 17 bases. Per germline, CDR1 ENHRY and CDR2 SYGVKD.

The chain employs TRBV7-9 and TRBJ2-2; tentatively, D is TRBD1 (6 bases). The CDR3 has 15 residues. V lost 1 base and J lost 1, with 7 bases in between. Germline CDR1 and CDR2: SEHNR and FQNEAQ (reference sequence). DNA of the CDR3: TGTGCCAGCAGCTTAGTACAGGGGAACACCGGGGAGCTGTTTTTT. It specifies CASSLVQGNTGELFF.

The chain carries TRBV5-6 and TRBJ2-7; unclear D gene. V lost 4 bases and J 0 bases, leaving 26 bases between the germline ends. The CDR3 is 19 amino acids. The germline V gene has CDR1 SGHDT and CDR2 YYEEEE. CDR3 region: CASSIGGGNWASSSYEQYF. DNA of the CDR3: TGTGCCAGCAGCATTGGTGGCGGCAATTGGGCTTCTAGCTCCTACGAGCAGTACTTC.

The rearrangement links TRBV5-5 to TRBJ2-3; D is ambiguous. This CDR3 has 14 amino acids. Germline V lookup: CDR1 SGHKS, CDR2 YYEKEE (reference sequence). Trimming removed 0 bases from V and 2 bases from J, with 7 bases in between. CDR3 amino acids: CASSLAVATDTQYF. The CDR3 coding sequence is TGTGCCAGCAGCTTGGCCGTTGCCACAGATACGCAGTATTTT.

The genes are TRBV6-5 and TRBJ2-5; no reliable D call. The end of the DNA is better explained by TRBJ2-7, so the J call may be wrong. This CDR3 is built from 14 residues. The germline V gene encodes CDR1 MNHEY and CDR2 SVGAGI. The CDR3 loop reads CASRRTGPHYEQYF. In DNA, the CDR3 is TGTGCCAGCAGGCGGACCGGGCCCCACTACGAGCAGTACTTC.

The chain's CDR3 is CASSLGRTGGGWNQPQHF. The CDR3 nucleotides are TGTGCCAGCAGCTTAGGTAGGACAGGGGGCGGTTGGAATCAGCCCCAGCATTTT. The chain joins TRBV7-9 to TRBJ1-5; 11 bases are a match to TRBD1. CDR1 and CDR2 from the germline V gene are SEHNR and FQNEAQ (reference sequence). The trim removed 1 base at V and 4 bases at J, leaving 9 bases unmatched. This CDR3 is 18 amino acids long.

This rearrangement joins TRBV27 to TRBJ2-7, with D possibly being TRBD1 (6 bases). Looked up from germline, CDR1 is MNHEY and CDR2 is SMNVEV (reference sequence). The CDR3 covers 14 residues. V lost 2 bases to trimming and J lost 3 bases, with 11 bases between them. DNA for the CDR3: TGTGCCAGCAGTTTAGACAGGAACGGCTACGAGCAGTACTTC. It translates to CASSLDRNGYEQYF.